The T cell receptor (beta chain) described here comes from a study of OX40 agonist ivuxolimab in advanced cancers. Overall study results and limits: Some of the nonresponding patients also showed low levels of normalized T-cell clonal expansion.

This clone was recorded a few times. Its specificity is unknown. Assay: immunoSEQ multiplex PCR; the TCRdb copy retains only in-frame clones and omits some. The repertoire holds around 13,000 clones, with around 76% as singletons. Germline CDR1 MNHEY, CDR2 SMNVEV (reference sequence). The CDR3 loop spans 15 amino acids. Trimming at V came to 5 bases and at J to 5 bases, leaving 11 bases not matched to a gene. The clonotype comes from an adult with an advanced solid tumor such as melanoma, head and neck, liver or kidney cancer. Here the sequenced sample was CD4+ or CD8+ T cells sorted from blood, taken in a trial of the OX40 agonist ivuxolimab. V gene TRBV27 combines with J gene TRBJ2-7, with TRBD2 identical over 8 bases. The CDR3 nucleotides read TGTGCCAGCAGTCCCGAATTAGCGGGGACCCACGAGCAGTACTTC. Protein sequence: CASSPELAGTHEQYF.